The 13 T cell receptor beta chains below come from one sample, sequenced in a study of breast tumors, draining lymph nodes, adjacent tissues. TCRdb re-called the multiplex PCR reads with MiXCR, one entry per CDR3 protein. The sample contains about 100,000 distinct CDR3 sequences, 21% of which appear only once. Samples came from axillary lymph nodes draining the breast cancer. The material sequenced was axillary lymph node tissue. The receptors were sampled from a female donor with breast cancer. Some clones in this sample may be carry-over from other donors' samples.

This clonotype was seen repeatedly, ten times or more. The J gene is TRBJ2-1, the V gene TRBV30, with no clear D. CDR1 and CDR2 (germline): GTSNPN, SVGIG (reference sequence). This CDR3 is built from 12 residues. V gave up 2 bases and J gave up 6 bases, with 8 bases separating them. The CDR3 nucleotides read TGTGCCTGGAGTCGGTCCGGCAATGAGCAGTTCTTC. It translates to CAWSRSGNEQFF.

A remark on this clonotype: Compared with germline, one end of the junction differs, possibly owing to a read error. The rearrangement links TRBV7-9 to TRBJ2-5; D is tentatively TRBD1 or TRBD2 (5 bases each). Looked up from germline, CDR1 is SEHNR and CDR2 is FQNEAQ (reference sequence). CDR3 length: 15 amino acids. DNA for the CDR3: TGTGCCAGAAGCTTAGAGACGGGGCTAGGTGATTCCCAGTACTTC. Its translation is CARSLETGLGDSQYF.

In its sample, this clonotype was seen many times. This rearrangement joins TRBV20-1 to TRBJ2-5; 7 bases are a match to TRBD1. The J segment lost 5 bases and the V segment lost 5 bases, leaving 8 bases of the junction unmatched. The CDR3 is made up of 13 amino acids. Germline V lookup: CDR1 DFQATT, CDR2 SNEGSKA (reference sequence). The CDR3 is CSAPTGVRETQYF. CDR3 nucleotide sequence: TGCAGTGCTCCAACAGGGGTCCGGGAGACCCAGTACTTC.

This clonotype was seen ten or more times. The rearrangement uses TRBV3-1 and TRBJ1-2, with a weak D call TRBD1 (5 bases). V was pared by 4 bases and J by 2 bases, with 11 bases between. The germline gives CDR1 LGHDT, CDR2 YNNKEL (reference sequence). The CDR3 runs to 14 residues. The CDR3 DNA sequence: TGTGCCAGCAGCCCAGTGGCAGGGAACTATGGCTACACCTTC. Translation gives CASSPVAGNYGYTF. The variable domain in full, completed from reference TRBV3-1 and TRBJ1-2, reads DTAVSQTPKYLVTQMGNDKSIKCEQNLGHDTMYWYKQDSKKFLKIMFSYNNKELIINETVPNRFSPKSPDKAHLNLHINSLELGDSAVYFCASSPVAGNYGYTFGSGTRLTVV.

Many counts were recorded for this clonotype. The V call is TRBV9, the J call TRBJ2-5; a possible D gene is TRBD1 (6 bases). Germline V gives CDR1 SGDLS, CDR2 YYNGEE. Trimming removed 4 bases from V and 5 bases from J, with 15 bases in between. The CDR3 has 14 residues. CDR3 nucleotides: TGTGCCAGCAGCCCTCGAGGGACACCCGAGACCCAGTACTTC. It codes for CASSPRGTPETQYF.

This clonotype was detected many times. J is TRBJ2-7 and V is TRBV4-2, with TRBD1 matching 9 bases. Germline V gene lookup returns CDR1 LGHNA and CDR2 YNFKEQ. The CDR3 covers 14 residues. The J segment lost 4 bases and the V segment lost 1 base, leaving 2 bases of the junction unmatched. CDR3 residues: CASSQGQGDYEQYF. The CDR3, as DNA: TGTGCCAGCAGCCAAGGACAGGGGGATTACGAGCAGTACTTC.

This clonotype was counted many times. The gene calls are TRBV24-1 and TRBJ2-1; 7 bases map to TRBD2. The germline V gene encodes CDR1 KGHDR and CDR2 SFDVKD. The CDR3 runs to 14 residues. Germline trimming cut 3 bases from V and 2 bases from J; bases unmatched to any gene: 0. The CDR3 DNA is TGTGCCACCAGTGATCGGGGGGCCTACAATGAGCAGTTCTTC. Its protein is CATSDRGAYNEQFF.

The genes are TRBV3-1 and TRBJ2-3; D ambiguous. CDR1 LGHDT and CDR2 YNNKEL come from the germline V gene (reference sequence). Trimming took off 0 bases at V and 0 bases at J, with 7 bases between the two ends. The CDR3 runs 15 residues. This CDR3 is CASSQDRISTDTQYF. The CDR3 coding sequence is TGTGCCAGCAGCCAAGATCGTATTAGCACAGATACGCAGTATTTT.

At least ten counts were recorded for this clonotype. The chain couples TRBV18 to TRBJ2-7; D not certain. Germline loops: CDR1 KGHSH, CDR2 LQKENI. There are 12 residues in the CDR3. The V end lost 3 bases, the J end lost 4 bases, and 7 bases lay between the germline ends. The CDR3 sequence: CASSPNEYEQYF. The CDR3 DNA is TGTGCCAGCTCACCGAACGAATACGAGCAGTACTTC.

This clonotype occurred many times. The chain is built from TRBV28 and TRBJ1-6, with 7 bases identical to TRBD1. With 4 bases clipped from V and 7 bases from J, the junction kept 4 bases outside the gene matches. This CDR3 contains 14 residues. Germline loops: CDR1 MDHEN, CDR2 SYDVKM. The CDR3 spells CASSSTGRNSPLHF. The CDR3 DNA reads TGTGCCAGCAGTTCGACAGGGCGCAATTCACCCCTCCACTTT. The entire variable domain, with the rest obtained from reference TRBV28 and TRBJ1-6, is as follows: DVKVTQSSRYLVKRTGEKVFLECVQDMDHENMFWYRQDPGLGLRLIYFSYDVKMKEKGDIPEGYSVSREKKERFSLILESASTNQTSMYLCASSSTGRNSPLHFGNGTRLTVT.

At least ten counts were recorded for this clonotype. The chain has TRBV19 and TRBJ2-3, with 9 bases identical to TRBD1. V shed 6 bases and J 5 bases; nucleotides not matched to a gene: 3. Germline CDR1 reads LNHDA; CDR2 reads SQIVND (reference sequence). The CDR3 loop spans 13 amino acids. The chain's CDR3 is CASRGQGLDTQYF. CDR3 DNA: TGTGCCAGTAGGGGACAGGGATTAGATACGCAGTATTTT.

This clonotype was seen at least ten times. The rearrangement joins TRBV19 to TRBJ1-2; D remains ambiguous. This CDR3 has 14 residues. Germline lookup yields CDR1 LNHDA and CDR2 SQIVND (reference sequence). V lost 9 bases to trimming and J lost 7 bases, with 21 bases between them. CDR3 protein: CASSWQELVGGYTF. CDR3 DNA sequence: TGTGCCAGCTCTTGGCAGGAGCTTGTCGGTGGCTACACCTTC.

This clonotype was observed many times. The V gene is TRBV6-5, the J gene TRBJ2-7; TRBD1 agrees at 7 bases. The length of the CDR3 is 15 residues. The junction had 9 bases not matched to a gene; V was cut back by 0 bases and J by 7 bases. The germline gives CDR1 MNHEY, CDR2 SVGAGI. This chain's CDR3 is CASSYSWTGSLEQYF. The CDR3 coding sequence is TGTGCCAGCAGTTACTCGTGGACAGGTAGCTTAGAGCAGTACTTC.